The rows below give T cell receptor beta chains drawn from one sample of a study of early stage breast cancer tumors. Here immunoSEQ multiplex PCR was the method, and the copy in TCRdb shows in-frame clones only, minus some. The sample records about 31,000 clones, just under 75% being singletons. Sequenced: breast tumor tissue. Receptors originate from a person aged 30 to 40 with breast cancer. The CDR3 runs from the conserved cysteine through the conserved F or W. Expanded clones get a size class; other rows say once, few or many, or leave the size out.

v_call	clone_size	cdr3_aa
TRBV6-5	NA	CASSLGLDLSYNEQFF
TRBV9	NA	CASSALDGGYYNEQFF
TRBV7-9	few	CASSQGAGGDEKLFF
TRBV5-4	few	CASSLEDGRYEQYF
TRBV7-3	few	CASSPGLAGAIGELFF
TRBV12-5	NA	CASGFWKGIDPMNTEAFF
TRBV30	NA	CAWSFKGGQGHRELFF
TRBV11-3	NA	CASSLGLAGEGDTQYF
TRBV5-1	NA	CASSLGGYTDTQYF
TRBV27	few	CASSTRGTSGPYNEQFF
TRBV28	NA	CASSSFLGTDTQYF
TRBV6-6	once	CASSHVWGTVYEQYF
TRBV30	NA	CAWSVRQGSGQNQPQHF
TRBV10-3	NA	CATRTSGGDSYNEQFF
TRBV5-5	once	CASSLSGARNTGELFF
TRBV19	NA	CASSTDGRPGYYGYTF
TRBV30	NA	CAWSVRGRRSEQYF
TRBV14	NA	CASSLLDSGANVLTF
TRBV4-1	NA	CASSQRPGSGWDTDTQYF
TRBV2	NA	CASSVRPNTGELFF
TRBV21-1	NA	CASSLPPRKANYGYTF
TRBV29-1	NA	CSAIRAYTDTQYF
TRBV5-1	NA	CASSLGLAGADTQYF
TRBV30	NA	CAWSPGLAQETQYF
TRBV13	NA	CASSLIPQTNTQYF
TRBV4-2	NA	CASSQDWTYGGDYNEQFF
TRBV6-5	NA	CASSYLTGGNTEAFF
TRBV27	NA	CASSFAWADTQYF
TRBV27	NA	CASSLGTSGEQYF
TRBV5-1	few	CASSLAVDLGEKLFF
TRBV21-1	NA	CASSSLDRGSNYGYTF
TRBV19	NA	CASCCERGGRGNTEAFF
TRBV27	NA	CASSLFSVPTEAFF
TRBV10-3	NA	CAISTSPGLAGDSSHEQYF
TRBV19	NA	CASSGRLAGRDEQYF
TRBV7-8	NA	CASSLTTPTYEQYF
TRBV27	few	CASRAEDYGYTF
TRBV6-1	NA	CASSEATGQTQPQHF
TRBV7-2	once	CASSVKGQGAREQYF
TRBV4-3	NA	CASSQLGVGVGNEQFF
TRBV27	NA	CASSSSLAGETQYF
TRBV29-1	NA	CSVRGQPTYEQYF
TRBV19	NA	CARGPRAGGLRSAGNTIYF
TRBV18	few	CASSQNENEQFF
TRBV10-1	few	CASSLPGSLEQYF
TRBV10-1	few	CASSPGQGYGYTF
TRBV5-1	NA	CASRSSGLSSYNEQFF
TRBV4-3	NA	CASSQVQAGGTDTQYF
TRBV6-4	few	CASWDIEETQYF
TRBV6-6	NA	CASIQFSGTGLSNQHF
TRBV6-1	NA	CASSGTGLQLAKNIQYF
TRBV2	few	CASSTTGSRDYTF
TRBV5-6	NA	CASRFKSSYEQYF